The 4 T cell receptor beta chains reported below all come from one sample, sequenced in a study of a mutant IDH1 vaccine in newly diagnosed glioma (dated by TCRdb to the early 2020s). Taken with the paper, the label for time point translates to: week 23, last vaccination. Every vaccine dose consisted of 300 ug of a 20-mer mutant IDH1 peptide in Montanide, administered subcutaneously together with topical imiquimod. Receptor amplification or capture employed the immunoSEQ multiplex PCR assay. TCRdb limited this immuneACCESS table to in-frame rearrangements with V and J called. A share of clones is missing; checked studies link under half to unresolved V genes, and the rest is unexplained. The sample data list 40,000 or so clones, and approximately 88% of these were observed just once. Over 2% of the sample lies in the top ten. No antigens are known for them. Sequences were derived from PBMCs, sampled from a glioma patient whose treatment included an IDH1 peptide vaccine. The receptor source for this set is a woman aged 18-35 years with glioma. Some clones in this sample may be carry-over from other donors' samples.

The V gene is TRBV9, the J gene TRBJ1-3; D is unclear. Germline-derived CDR1 and CDR2 are SGDLS and YYNGEE. V shed 3 bases and J shed 2 bases, with 6 bases lying between them. The CDR3 is 13 residues long. This chain's CDR3 is CASSAVTGNTIYF. The CDR3 DNA is TGTGCCAGCAGCGCAGTCACTGGAAACACCATATATTTT.

V gene TRBV2 combines with J gene TRBJ2-5, with 9 bases that match TRBD2. The CDR3 has 17 residues. The germline gives CDR1 SNHLY, CDR2 FYNNEI. Trimming removed 8 bases from V and 2 bases from J; junction bases left unmatched: 15. The CDR3: CASARGLAGGRQETQYF. As DNA, the CDR3 is TGTGCCAGCGCCCGGGGACTTGCGGGAGGGCGGCAAGAGACCCAGTACTTC.

In its sample, this clone was seen once. The rearrangement joins TRBV5-4 to TRBJ1-2; tentative D call: TRBD1 (6 bases). CDR1 and CDR2 from the germline V gene are SGHNT and YYREEE (reference sequence). The CDR3 has 13 amino acids. Between the trimmed V and J ends, which lost 0 bases and 8 bases, there was a span of 11 bases. In nucleotides, the CDR3 is TGTGCCAGCAGCTTGGGCAGGGGAGACGGCTACACCTTC. It translates to CASSLGRGDGYTF.

The CDR3 reads CASSLSGGPYNEQFF. CDR3 bases: TGTGCCAGCAGCTTAAGCGGGGGGCCCTACAATGAGCAGTTCTTC. The chain is built from TRBV7-2 and TRBJ2-1, with 9 bases fitting TRBD2. This CDR3 comprises 15 residues. Germline V gene data show CDR1 as SGHTA and CDR2 as FQGNSA. After removal of 2 bases from V and 2 bases from J, the junction contained 1 base not matched to a gene.